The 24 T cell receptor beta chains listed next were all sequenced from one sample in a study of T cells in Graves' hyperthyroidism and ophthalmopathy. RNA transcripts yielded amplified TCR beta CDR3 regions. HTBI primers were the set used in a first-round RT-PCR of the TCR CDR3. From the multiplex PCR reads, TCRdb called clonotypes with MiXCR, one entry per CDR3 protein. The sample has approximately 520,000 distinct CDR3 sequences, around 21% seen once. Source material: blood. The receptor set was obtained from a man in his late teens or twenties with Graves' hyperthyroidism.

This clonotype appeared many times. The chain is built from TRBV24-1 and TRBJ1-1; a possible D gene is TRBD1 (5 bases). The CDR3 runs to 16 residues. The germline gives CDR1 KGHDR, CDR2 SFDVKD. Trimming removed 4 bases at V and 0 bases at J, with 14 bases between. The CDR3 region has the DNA TGTGCCACCAGTGAAGACAGACAAAACCTGAACACTGAAGCTTTCTTT. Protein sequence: CATSEDRQNLNTEAFF.

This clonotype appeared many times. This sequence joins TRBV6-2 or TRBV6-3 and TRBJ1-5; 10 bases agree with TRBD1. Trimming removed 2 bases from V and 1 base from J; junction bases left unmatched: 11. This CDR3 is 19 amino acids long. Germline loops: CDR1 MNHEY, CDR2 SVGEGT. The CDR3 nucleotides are TGTGCCAGCAGTTACGGGGGACCTGGACAGGGGGACAGCAATCAGCCCCAGCATTTT. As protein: CASSYGGPGQGDSNQPQHF.

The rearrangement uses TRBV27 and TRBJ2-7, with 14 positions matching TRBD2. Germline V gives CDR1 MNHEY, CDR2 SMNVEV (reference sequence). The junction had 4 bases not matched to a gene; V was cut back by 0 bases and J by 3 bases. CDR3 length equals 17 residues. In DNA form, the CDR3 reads TGTGCCAGCAGTTTATCTGAGACTAGCGGGGGGGACTACGAGCAGTACTTC. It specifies CASSLSETSGGDYEQYF.

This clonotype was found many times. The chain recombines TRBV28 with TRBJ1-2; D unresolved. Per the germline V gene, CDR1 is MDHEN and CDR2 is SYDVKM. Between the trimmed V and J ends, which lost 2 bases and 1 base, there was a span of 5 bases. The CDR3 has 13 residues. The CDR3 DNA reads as TGTGCCAGCAGTTTACCCAATAACTATGGCTACACCTTC. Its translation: CASSLPNNYGYTF.

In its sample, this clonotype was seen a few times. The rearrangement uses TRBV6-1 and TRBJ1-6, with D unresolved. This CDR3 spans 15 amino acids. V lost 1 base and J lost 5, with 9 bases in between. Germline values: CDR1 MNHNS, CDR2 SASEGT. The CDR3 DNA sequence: TGTGCCAGCAGTGAAGGGGAAAGGAATAATTCACCCCTCCACTTT. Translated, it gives CASSEGERNNSPLHF.

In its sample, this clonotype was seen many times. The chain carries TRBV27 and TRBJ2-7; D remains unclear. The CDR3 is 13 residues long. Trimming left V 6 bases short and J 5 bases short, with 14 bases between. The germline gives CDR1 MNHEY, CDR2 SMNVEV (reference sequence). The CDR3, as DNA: TGTGCCAGCAGCCTAGGCTTACGGGACGAGCAGTACTTC. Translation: CASSLGLRDEQYF.

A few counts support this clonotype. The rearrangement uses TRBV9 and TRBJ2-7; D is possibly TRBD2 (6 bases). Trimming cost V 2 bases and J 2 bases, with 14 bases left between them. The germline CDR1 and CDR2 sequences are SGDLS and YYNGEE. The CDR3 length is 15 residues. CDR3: CASSVSVGTAYEQYF. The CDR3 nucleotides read TGTGCCAGCAGCGTTAGTGTGGGGACTGCCTACGAGCAGTACTTC.

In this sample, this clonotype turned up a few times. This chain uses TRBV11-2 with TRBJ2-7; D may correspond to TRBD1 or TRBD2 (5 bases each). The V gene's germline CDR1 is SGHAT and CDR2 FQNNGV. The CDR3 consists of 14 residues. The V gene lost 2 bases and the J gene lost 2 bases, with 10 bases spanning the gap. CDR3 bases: TGTGCCAGCAGCTTACGGGGCTCCACCTACGAGCAGTACTTC. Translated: CASSLRGSTYEQYF.

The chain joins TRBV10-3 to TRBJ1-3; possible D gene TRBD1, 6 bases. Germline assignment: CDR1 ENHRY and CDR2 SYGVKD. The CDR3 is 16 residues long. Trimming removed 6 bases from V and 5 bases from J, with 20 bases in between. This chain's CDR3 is CAIRPLTGIFRNTIYF. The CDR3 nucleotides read TGTGCCATCAGGCCCCTCACAGGGATTTTTAGAAACACCATATATTTT.

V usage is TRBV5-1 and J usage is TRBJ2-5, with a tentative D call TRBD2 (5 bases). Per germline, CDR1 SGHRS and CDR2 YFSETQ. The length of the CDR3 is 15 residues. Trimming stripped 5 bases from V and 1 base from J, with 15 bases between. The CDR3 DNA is TGCGCCAGCAGGGACTCTAGAAAACTCCAAGAGACCCAGTACTTC. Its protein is CASRDSRKLQETQYF.

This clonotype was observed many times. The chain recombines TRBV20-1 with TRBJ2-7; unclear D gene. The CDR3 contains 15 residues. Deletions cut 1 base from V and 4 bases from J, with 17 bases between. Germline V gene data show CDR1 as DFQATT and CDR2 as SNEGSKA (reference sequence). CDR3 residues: CSARALTSDGYEQYF. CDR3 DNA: TGCAGTGCTAGAGCCCTCACATCGGACGGTTACGAGCAGTACTTC.

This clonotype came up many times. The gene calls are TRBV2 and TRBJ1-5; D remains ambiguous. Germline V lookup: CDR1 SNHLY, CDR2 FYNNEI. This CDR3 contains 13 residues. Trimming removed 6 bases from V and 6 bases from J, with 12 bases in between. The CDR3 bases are TGTGCCAGCAGGAGTACGGACGGTCAGCCCCAGCATTTT. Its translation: CASRSTDGQPQHF.

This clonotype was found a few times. The CDR3 sequence: CASSVVGTYEQYF. The CDR3 DNA follows: TGTGCCAGCAGCGTTGTCGGGACCTACGAGCAGTACTTC. The V call is TRBV5-6, the J call TRBJ2-7; tentative D call: TRBD2 (5 bases). This CDR3 has 13 residues. The V gene lost 4 bases and the J gene lost 2 bases, with 10 bases spanning the gap. Germline V gene data show CDR1 as SGHDT and CDR2 as YYEEEE. The complete variable domain, with remaining parts taken from reference TRBV5-6 and TRBJ2-7, reads DAGVTQSPTHLIKTRGQQVTLRCSPKSGHDTVSWYQQALGQGPQFIFQYYEEEERQRGNFPDRFSGHQFPNYSSELNVNALLLGDSALYLCASSVVGTYEQYFGPGTRLTVT.

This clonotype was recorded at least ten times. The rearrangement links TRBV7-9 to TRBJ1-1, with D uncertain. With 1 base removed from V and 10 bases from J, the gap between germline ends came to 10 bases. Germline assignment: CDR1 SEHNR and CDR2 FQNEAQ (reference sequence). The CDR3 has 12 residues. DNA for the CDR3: TGTGCCAGCAGCTTAGGGGATGAGAGAGCTTTCTTT. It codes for CASSLGDERAFF. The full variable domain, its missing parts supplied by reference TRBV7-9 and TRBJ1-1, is DTGVSQNPRHKITKRGQNVTFRCDPISEHNRLYWYRQTLGQGPEFLTYFQNEAQLEKSRLLSDRFSAERPKGSFSTLEIQRTEQGDSAMYLCASSLGDERAFFGQGTRLTVV.

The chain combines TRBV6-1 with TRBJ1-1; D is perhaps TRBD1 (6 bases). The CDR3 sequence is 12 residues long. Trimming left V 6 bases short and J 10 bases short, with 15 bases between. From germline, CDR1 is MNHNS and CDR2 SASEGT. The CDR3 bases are TGTGCCAGCAGCCCGCCGGGGGGCCGAGCTTTCTTT. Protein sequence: CASSPPGGRAFF.

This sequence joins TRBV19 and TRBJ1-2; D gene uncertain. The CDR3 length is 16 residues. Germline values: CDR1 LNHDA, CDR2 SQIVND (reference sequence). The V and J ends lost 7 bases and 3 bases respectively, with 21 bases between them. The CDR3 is CASTPPGGRHYYGYTF. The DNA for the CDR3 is TGTGCCAGTACCCCGCCGGGCGGGCGACACTACTATGGCTACACCTTC.

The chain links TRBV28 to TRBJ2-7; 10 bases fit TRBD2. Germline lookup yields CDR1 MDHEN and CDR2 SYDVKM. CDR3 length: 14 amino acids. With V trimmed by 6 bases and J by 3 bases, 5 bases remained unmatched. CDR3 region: CASSSWTSGYEQYF. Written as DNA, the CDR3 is TGTGCCAGCAGCTCCTGGACTAGCGGCTACGAGCAGTACTTC.

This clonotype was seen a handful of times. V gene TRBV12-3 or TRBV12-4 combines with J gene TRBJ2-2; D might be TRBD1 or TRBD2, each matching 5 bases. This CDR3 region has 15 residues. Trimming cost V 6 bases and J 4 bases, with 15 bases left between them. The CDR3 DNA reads TGTGCCAGCAGGCGACAGAGGGCGGGCACCGGGGAGCTGTTTTTT. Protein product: CASRRQRAGTGELFF.

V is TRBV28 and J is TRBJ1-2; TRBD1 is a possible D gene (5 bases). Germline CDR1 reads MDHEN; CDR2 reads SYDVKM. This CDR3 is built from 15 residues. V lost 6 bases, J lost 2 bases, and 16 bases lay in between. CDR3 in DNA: TGTGCCAGCAGGGGGTGGGGGGACGGGAACTATGGCTACACCTTC. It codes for CASRGWGDGNYGYTF.

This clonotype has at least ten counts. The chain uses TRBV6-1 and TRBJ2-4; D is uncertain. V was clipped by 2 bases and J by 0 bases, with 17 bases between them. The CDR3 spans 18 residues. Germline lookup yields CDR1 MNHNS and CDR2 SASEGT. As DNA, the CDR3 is TGTGCCAGCAGTGAAATCGATATGCCGATACTAGCCAAAAACATTCAGTACTTC. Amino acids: CASSEIDMPILAKNIQYF.

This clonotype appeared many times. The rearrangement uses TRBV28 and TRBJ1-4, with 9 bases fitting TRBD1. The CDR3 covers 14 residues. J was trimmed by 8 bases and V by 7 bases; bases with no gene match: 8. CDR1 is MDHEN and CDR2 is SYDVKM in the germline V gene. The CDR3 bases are TGTGCCAGCACCGTCCCGGGACAGGGAGAAAAACTGTTTTTT. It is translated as CASTVPGQGEKLFF.

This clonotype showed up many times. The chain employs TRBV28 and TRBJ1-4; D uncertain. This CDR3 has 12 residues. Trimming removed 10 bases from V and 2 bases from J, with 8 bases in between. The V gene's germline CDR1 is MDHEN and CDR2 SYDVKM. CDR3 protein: CATRKTNEKLFF. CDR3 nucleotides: TGTGCCACCCGTAAGACTAATGAAAAACTGTTTTTT.

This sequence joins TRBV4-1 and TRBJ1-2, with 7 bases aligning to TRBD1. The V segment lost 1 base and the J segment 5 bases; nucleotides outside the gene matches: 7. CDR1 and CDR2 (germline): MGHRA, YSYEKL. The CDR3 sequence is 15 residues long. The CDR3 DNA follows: TGCGCCAGCAGCCAAGGACAGGGAAGAAGTTATGGCTACACCTTC. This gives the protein CASSQGQGRSYGYTF.

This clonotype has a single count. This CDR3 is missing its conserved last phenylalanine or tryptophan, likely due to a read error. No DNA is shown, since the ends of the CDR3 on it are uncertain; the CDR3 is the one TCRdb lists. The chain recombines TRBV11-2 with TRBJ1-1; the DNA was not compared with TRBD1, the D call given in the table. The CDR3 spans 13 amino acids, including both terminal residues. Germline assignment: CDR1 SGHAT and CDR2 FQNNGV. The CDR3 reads CASSPLRRGEACV.